A single sample gave rise to the 24 T cell receptor beta chains below, sequenced in a study of cytomegalovirus exposure and HLA in healthy donors. Primers included in the PCR were 60 Vbeta and 13 Jbeta primers. The protocol was immunoSEQ multiplex PCR, while the TCRdb copy is restricted to in-frame clones and leaves out a portion. In all, the sample yields approximately 120,000 clones. Sequenced material: PBMCs. Receptor source: a man aged 25-40 years in good health and CMV-seronegative.

The chain employs TRBV14 and TRBJ2-7; TRBD2 agrees at 8 bases. This CDR3 spans 15 amino acids. V gave up 4 bases and J gave up 2 bases; unmatched junction bases: 7. Germline V gives CDR1 SGHDN, CDR2 FVKESK. The CDR3 nucleotides read TGTGCCAGCAGCCCCATACTAGCGGAAACCTACGAGCAGTACTTC. It codes for CASSPILAETYEQYF. The full variable domain, rest sourced from reference TRBV14 and TRBJ2-7, is EAGVTQFPSHSVIEKGQTVTLRCDPISGHDNLYWYRRVMGKEIKFLLHFVKESKQDESGMPNNRFLAERTGGTYSTLKVQPAELEDSGVYFCASSPILAETYEQYFGPGTRLTVT.

This chain joins TRBV6-5 and TRBJ2-7; 9 bases match TRBD1. This CDR3 has 12 residues. The V gene end was trimmed by 6 bases and the J gene end by 5 bases; junction bases not matched to a gene: 2. CDR1 MNHEY and CDR2 SVGAGI come from the germline V gene. The CDR3, as DNA: TGTGCCAGCAGCCGGACAGGGGACGAGCAGTACTTC. It is translated as CASSRTGDEQYF.

CDR3 nucleotides: TGTGCCAGCAGCAAACAGGGGGCGCGGGAAGTCCCTAATGAAAAACTGTTTTTT. This sequence encodes CASSKQGAREVPNEKLFF. This chain links TRBV4-2 with TRBJ1-4; 9 nucleotides agree with TRBD1. The V gene's germline CDR1 is LGHNA and CDR2 YNFKEQ. The V and J ends lost 5 bases and 3 bases, in that order; junction bases with no gene match: 13. The CDR3 spans 18 residues.

This chain connects TRBV5-4 to TRBJ1-1; 10 bases line up with TRBD1. The V gene's germline CDR1 is SGHNT and CDR2 YYREEE (reference sequence). CDR3 length equals 14 residues. J gave up 6 bases and V 4 bases, and 6 bases lay outside the gene matches. The chain's CDR3 is CASSTDRGEAEAFF. The CDR3 DNA reads TGTGCCAGCAGCACGGACAGGGGGGAGGCTGAAGCTTTCTTT. Looking up the rest from reference TRBV5-4 and TRBJ1-1 gives the full variable domain: ETGVTQSPTHLIKTRGQQVTLRCSSQSGHNTVSWYQQALGQGPQFIFQYYREEENGRGNFPPRFSGLQFPNYSSELNVNALELDDSALYLCASSTDRGEAEAFFGQGTRLTVV.

The chain employs TRBV2 and TRBJ1-5, with 8 nucleotides matching TRBD1. J lost 4 bases, V lost 1 base, and 0 bases had no gene match. Germline V gives CDR1 SNHLY, CDR2 FYNNEI. The CDR3 has 14 residues. This chain's CDR3 is CASSEGDRNQPQHF. CDR3 nucleotide sequence: TGTGCCAGCAGTGAAGGGGACAGGAATCAGCCCCAGCATTTT.

V is TRBV10-1 and J is TRBJ2-2, with a weak D call TRBD1 (6 bases). V was clipped by 6 bases and J by 4 bases, with 6 bases between them. This CDR3 spans 12 amino acids. The germline gives CDR1 WNHNN, CDR2 SYGVQD (reference sequence). CDR3: CASRGGTGELFF. CDR3 nucleotide sequence: TGCGCCAGCAGAGGGGGCACCGGGGAGCTGTTTTTT.

The chain carries TRBV6-4 and TRBJ2-3; 8 nucleotides agree with TRBD1. The CDR3 runs 15 residues. Germline CDR1 MRHNA, CDR2 SNTAGT. Trimming took 4 bases from V and 3 from J; bases not matched to a gene: 6. The CDR3, as DNA: TGTGCCAGCAGTGTCGGACAGGGTCGAACAGATACGCAGTATTTT. The encoded protein is CASSVGQGRTDTQYF.

This chain connects TRBV28 to TRBJ2-7; 9 bases map to TRBD2. This CDR3 has 17 amino acids. With V trimmed by 3 bases and J by 7 bases, 16 bases remained unmatched. Per germline, CDR1 MDHEN and CDR2 SYDVKM. CDR3 amino acids: CASSFDLGASGRKEQYF. CDR3 sequence (DNA): TGTGCCAGCAGTTTTGATTTAGGGGCCAGCGGGAGGAAAGAGCAGTACTTC. The full variable domain, rest sourced from reference TRBV28 and TRBJ2-7, is DVKVTQSSRYLVKRTGEKVFLECVQDMDHENMFWYRQDPGLGLRLIYFSYDVKMKEKGDIPEGYSVSREKKERFSLILESASTNQTSMYLCASSFDLGASGRKEQYFGPGTRLTVT.

J is TRBJ2-3 and V is TRBV11-2; no clear D gene. Between the trimmed V and J ends, which lost 6 bases and 2 bases, there was a span of 12 bases. Per germline, CDR1 SGHAT and CDR2 FQNNGV. This CDR3 has 14 residues. The CDR3 spells CASRPARNTDTQYF. The CDR3 nucleotides read TGTGCCAGCAGACCTGCGAGGAACACAGATACGCAGTATTTT.

The V call is TRBV29-1, the J call TRBJ2-1; TRBD2 matches 10 bases. V lost 3 bases to trimming and J lost 4 bases; unmatched junction nucleotides: 3. The CDR3 covers 14 residues. Germline values: CDR1 SQVTM, CDR2 ANQGSEA. The CDR3 spells CSVEGTSAYNEQFF. As DNA, the CDR3 is TGCAGCGTTGAGGGGACTAGCGCTTACAATGAGCAGTTCTTC.

The CDR3 sequence: CASSGKRTNTGELFF. The CDR3 coding sequence is TGTGCCAGCAGTGGTAAGCGAACGAACACCGGGGAGCTGTTTTTT. J is TRBJ2-2 and V is TRBV2, with D unclear. V lost 4 bases and J 0 bases, leaving 9 bases between the germline ends. The CDR3 runs to 15 residues. The germline gives CDR1 SNHLY, CDR2 FYNNEI.

The V call is TRBV2, the J call TRBJ1-5; a weak D match, TRBD1 (5 bases). This CDR3 spans 14 amino acids. Trimming cost V 3 bases and J 6 bases, with 12 bases left between them. The germline V gene encodes CDR1 SNHLY and CDR2 FYNNEI. The CDR3 DNA sequence: TGTGCCAGCAGTGAGGACACAGTTCCTCAGCCCCAGCATTTT. Translation gives CASSEDTVPQPQHF. Together with reference TRBV2 and TRBJ1-5, the CDR3 gives the full variable domain: EPEVTQTPSHQVTQMGQEVILRCVPISNHLYFYWYRQILGQKVEFLVSFYNNEISEKSEIFDDQFSVERPDGSNFTLKIRSTKLEDSAMYFCASSEDTVPQPQHFGDGTRLSIL.

The J gene is TRBJ1-6, the V gene TRBV28, with D perhaps TRBD1 (5 bases). This CDR3 is built from 18 residues. The V and J ends lost 6 bases and 0 bases respectively, with 18 bases between them. The germline V gene has CDR1 MDHEN and CDR2 SYDVKM. The CDR3 sequence: CASSPGRGSSSYNSPLHF. CDR3 bases: TGTGCCAGCAGCCCAGGGCGGGGCAGTAGCTCCTATAATTCACCCCTCCACTTT.

This sequence joins TRBV27 and TRBJ2-2; 8 bases are a match to TRBD2. V lost 7 bases, J lost 1 base, and 8 bases stayed unmatched. CDR1 and CDR2 (germline): MNHEY, SMNVEV (reference sequence). This CDR3 is built from 16 residues. The CDR3 DNA reads TGTGCCAGCACCCTCGGGGGGGGGCTGAACACCGGGGAGCTGTTTTTT. This translates into CASTLGGGLNTGELFF.

V usage is TRBV4-2 and J usage is TRBJ1-2, with D possibly TRBD1 on 6 matching bases. In germline, CDR1 is LGHNA, CDR2 YNFKEQ. The CDR3 contains 15 residues. Trimming shortened V by 0 bases and J by 5 bases, and 13 bases separated the two germline ends. The CDR3 is CASSQEEGQTYGYTF. The DNA of the CDR3 is TGTGCCAGCAGCCAAGAAGAAGGACAGACATATGGCTACACCTTC.

This sequence joins TRBV6-5 and TRBJ2-1; no clear D gene. Germline V gene sequence: CDR1 MNHEY, CDR2 SVGAGI. CDR3 length equals 14 residues. V lost 0 bases and J 2 bases, leaving 5 bases between the germline ends. CDR3 DNA: TGTGCCAGCAGTTACTCTTCCACCTACAATGAGCAGTTCTTC. Translation: CASSYSSTYNEQFF.

The chain couples TRBV19 to TRBJ1-1; D call uncertain. The CDR3 loop spans 17 amino acids. CDR1 is LNHDA and CDR2 is SQIVND in the germline V gene (reference sequence). V was pared by 5 bases and J by 0 bases, with 19 bases between. CDR3 protein: CASSDSRNLVMNTEAFF. CDR3 nucleotide sequence: TGTGCCAGTAGTGATTCGCGGAACCTTGTCATGAACACTGAAGCTTTCTTT. Looking up the rest from reference TRBV19 and TRBJ1-1 gives the full variable domain: DGGITQSPKYLFRKEGQNVTLSCEQNLNHDAMYWYRQDPGQGLRLIYYSQIVNDFQKGDIAEGYSVSREKKESFPLTVTSAQKNPTAFYLCASSDSRNLVMNTEAFFGQGTRLTVV.

V and J are TRBV6-1 and TRBJ1-5; the D gene is possibly TRBD1 (5 bases). Trimming left V 6 bases short and J 7 bases short, with 19 bases between. CDR1 and CDR2 from the germline V gene are MNHNS and SASEGT. There are 15 residues in the CDR3. The CDR3 here is CASRTDAGRAQPQHF. The CDR3 nucleotides are TGTGCCAGCAGAACCGATGCAGGGCGAGCCCAGCCCCAGCATTTT.

This sequence joins TRBV28 and TRBJ1-1, with 8 bases that match TRBD1. With V trimmed by 5 bases and J by 7 bases, 12 bases remained unmatched. The germline gives CDR1 MDHEN, CDR2 SYDVKM. The CDR3 spans 15 residues. CDR3 sequence reads: CASSPRTGGVGEAFF. In DNA form, the CDR3 reads TGTGCCAGCAGTCCTAGAACAGGGGGAGTTGGTGAAGCTTTCTTT.

The chain joins TRBV30 to TRBJ1-3; D is perhaps TRBD1 (5 bases). The germline V gene has CDR1 GTSNPN and CDR2 SVGIG (reference sequence). This CDR3 is 15 amino acids long. V was cut by 0 bases and J by 0 bases, with 9 bases left in between. The CDR3 nucleotides are TGTGCCTGGAGTGTTGGGGGGTACTCTGGAAACACCATATATTTT. The encoded protein is CAWSVGGYSGNTIYF.

V gene TRBV13 combines with J gene TRBJ2-1; the D gene is possibly TRBD2 (6 bases). The CDR3 runs 17 residues. The V and J ends lost 0 bases and 6 bases respectively, with 18 bases between them. Germline V gene lookup returns CDR1 PRHDT and CDR2 FYEKMQ (reference sequence). The CDR3 region has the DNA TGTGCCAGCAGCTTAGGACCCCGGGACTCCTCGACCAATGAGCAGTTCTTC. Its translation: CASSLGPRDSSTNEQFF.

The J gene is TRBJ2-3, the V gene TRBV7-9; TRBD2 aligns across 9 bases. Germline assignment: CDR1 SEHNR and CDR2 FQNEAQ (reference sequence). V lost 1 base, J lost 7 bases, and 12 bases stayed unmatched. The CDR3 sequence is 17 residues long. Here the CDR3 reads CASSLGAAGGALHTQYF. CDR3 DNA sequence: TGTGCCAGCAGCTTAGGGGCGGCGGGAGGGGCCCTCCATACGCAGTATTTT.

On this clone itself: At one of its ends the junction is not consistent with the germline gene, which may arise from a read error. The gene calls are TRBV27 and TRBJ2-2; TRBD2 aligns across 14 bases. Germline CDR1 reads MNHEY; CDR2 reads SMNVEV (reference sequence). The CDR3 totals 18 residues. Here the CDR3 reads CANTVRLAGGPGTGGLFF. The CDR3 bases are TGTGCCAACACCGTTCGACTAGCGGGAGGGCCGGGAACCGGGGGGCTGTTTTTT.

The chain combines TRBV5-5 with TRBJ2-7; D is possibly TRBD1 (6 bases). Germline loops: CDR1 SGHKS, CDR2 YYEKEE (reference sequence). The ends were cut back, 3 bases at V and 5 bases at J, with 15 bases in the middle. The CDR3 runs to 14 residues. The CDR3: CASSSRQGNNEQYF. DNA of the CDR3: TGTGCCAGCAGCTCTAGGCAGGGGAACAACGAGCAGTACTTC.